Reported below is one TCR beta chain. What it binds is unknown. It may be a read error: a sequence one base away is much more abundant. Each CDR3 protein gets one entry after TCRdb re-called the PCR reads with MiXCR. The repertoire has about 640,000 distinct CDR3 sequences, around 20% of them found once; the top ten carry approximately 0.9%. These data come from a study of molecular identifiers for immune sequencing clone quantification. Overall study findings and caveats: In naive cells, clones above 20 RNA copies held under 1% of molecules, whereas in effector cells they held over 98%.

Sorted cell numbers of roughly 20,000 to 1,000,000, with 10%, 30% or 50% RNA, served as input for naive CD8 libraries. Sorting selected naive CD8 T cells with a CD8+CD4-CCR7+CD45RA+ phenotype. The sequenced material came from naive CD8+ T cells from blood, with Jurkat cell RNA spiked in. Subset: FACS-sorted CD8+CD4-CCR7+CD45RA+ naive T cells. This receptor was obtained from a human donor in good health. Some libraries in this study had Jurkat cell RNA spiked in.

CDR3 nucleotide sequence: TGTGCCACCCTGGGGGGGACGCACGGTGAAAAACTGTTTTTT. This encodes CATLGGTHGEKLFF. The gene calls are TRBV28 and TRBJ1-4; tentative D call: TRBD1 (5 bases). Germline V gene lookup returns CDR1 MDHEN and CDR2 SYDVKM. The V gene lost 10 bases and the J gene lost 7 bases, with 19 bases spanning the gap. The CDR3 sequence is 14 residues long.